This T cell receptor (beta chain) was identified during a study of blood T cell repertoires in COVID-19. Study-wide background: The United States, Italy and Spain were the sources of the acute and convalescent COVID-19 samples. The cDNA or gDNA used as material had been derived from T cells, B-cell-depleted T cells, or PBMCs.

Looked up from germline, CDR1 is KGHSH and CDR2 is LQKENI. Deletions cut 6 bases from V and 4 bases from J, with 15 bases between. The CDR3 length is 14 residues. In the authors' methods: From reference gene primer amplification, estimates of nucleated cell counts were derived. The assay was immunoSEQ multiplex PCR, and TCRdb's table has in-frame clones only and misses some. Clone size and V and J calls were adopted from that table, with D and trimming inferred from the DNA. The table includes 360,000 or so clones, 85% to 90% detected once. The chain joins TRBV18 to TRBJ1-1; possible D gene TRBD1, 5 bases. The sequence came from a man aged 18 to 30 with active or convalescent COVID-19. Sequencing was carried out using peripheral blood. CDR3 amino acids: CASSPASGGTEAFF. CDR3 nucleotides: TGTGCCAGCTCTCCCGCCAGCGGGGGCACTGAAGCTTTCTTT.